What follows are 32 T cell receptor beta chains derived from one specimen sequenced in a study of early T cells in non-severe SARS-CoV-2 infection. TCRdb passed the 5' RACE reads through MiXCR, listing each CDR3 protein once. Seen here are just over 95,000 distinct CDR3 sequences, about 10% observed once, and the top ten hold roughly 4.5%. The sequences come from whole blood, collected at baseline. Receptor source: an adult who was a healthcare worker with PCR-confirmed SARS-CoV-2 infection or an uninfected control (not recorded which).

This rearrangement joins TRBV10-3 to TRBJ2-1; 8 nucleotides line up with TRBD1. Trimming took 2 bases from V and 5 from J; bases not matched to a gene: 5. CDR3 size: 15 residues. Looked up from germline, CDR1 is ENHRY and CDR2 is SYGVKD. CDR3 region: CAISETGGFHNEQFF. The CDR3 nucleotides are TGTGCCATCAGTGAGACAGGGGGTTTCCACAATGAGCAGTTCTTC.

This clonotype was detected many times. The chain uses TRBV6-2 or TRBV6-3 and TRBJ2-7, with D tentatively TRBD2 (6 bases). This CDR3 contains 15 residues. Trimming cost V 0 bases and J 5 bases, with 14 bases left between them. From germline, CDR1 is MNHEY and CDR2 SVGEGT. The CDR3 loop reads CASSYSSVTGDEQYF. In nucleotides, the CDR3 is TGTGCCAGCAGTTACTCGAGCGTCACGGGGGACGAGCAGTACTTC.

This clonotype came up many times. The CDR3 DNA is TGTGCCAGCAGCGACGGACTAGCGGGAGCTGCGGATACGCAGTATTTT. Translating gives CASSDGLAGAADTQYF. This chain joins TRBV7-2 and TRBJ2-3; 13 bases fit TRBD2. The CDR3 runs 16 residues. Germline values: CDR1 SGHTA, CDR2 FQGNSA. V dropped 5 bases and J dropped 6; count of bases not matched to a gene: 8.

In the case of this clonotype: The conserved final phenylalanine or tryptophan is absent from the CDR3, which likely points to a read error. This chain joins TRBV12-3 or TRBV12-4 and TRBJ2-5; TRBD1 matches at 8 bases. This CDR3 comprises 14 residues. Germline trimming cut 6 bases from V and 5 bases from J; bases unmatched to any gene: 8. In DNA form, the CDR3 reads TGTGCCAGCAGATCGACAGGGGCTGTGGAGACCCAGTACCTC. Amino acids: CASRSTGAVETQYL.

This chain uses TRBV24-1 with TRBJ2-7; D gene unclear. Germline loops: CDR1 KGHDR, CDR2 SFDVKD. The germline V and J ends were trimmed by 2 bases and 7 bases, with 11 bases remaining between them. This CDR3 is built from 13 residues. CDR3: CATSDSRLQEQYF. In DNA, the CDR3 is TGTGCCACCAGTGATTCCCGTCTCCAGGAGCAGTACTTC.

This clonotype was observed a few times. This chain connects TRBV10-3 to TRBJ1-4; D is possibly TRBD1 (5 bases). Germline V lookup: CDR1 ENHRY, CDR2 SYGVKD. Trimming took 6 bases from V and 5 from J, leaving 10 bases between them. The CDR3 loop spans 13 amino acids. The CDR3 nucleotides read TGTGCCATCAGACCCGGGGCGAATGAAAAACTGTTTTTT. Its translation is CAIRPGANEKLFF.

This clonotype has just a few counts. The V and J genes are TRBV6-5 and TRBJ2-2; no firm D call. V was pared by 2 bases and J by 4 bases, with 11 bases between. Germline V gene sequence: CDR1 MNHEY, CDR2 SVGAGI. CDR3 size: 15 residues. CDR3: CASSYPNMGTGELFF. Here the CDR3 DNA reads TGTGCCAGCAGTTACCCGAACATGGGCACCGGGGAGCTGTTTTTT.

This clonotype was counted a few times. The chain has TRBV27 and TRBJ1-2; no clear D. There are 15 residues in the CDR3. CDR1 is MNHEY, CDR2 SMNVEV, per germline (reference sequence). Trimming removed 5 bases at V and 4 bases at J, with 17 bases between. The chain's CDR3 is CASSRTPREIYGYTF. The CDR3 DNA follows: TGTGCCAGCAGTAGAACGCCCAGAGAAATCTATGGCTACACCTTC.

The table lists this clonotype with many counts. The chain combines TRBV5-1 with TRBJ1-4, with D possibly matching TRBD1 (6 bases). Germline CDR1 SGHRS, CDR2 YFSETQ. This CDR3 contains 13 residues. V lost 2 bases to trimming and J lost 6 bases, with 8 bases between them. CDR3 DNA: TGCGCCAGCAGCTTTGGGGGCTATGAAAAACTGTTTTTT. Protein sequence: CASSFGGYEKLFF.

The CDR3 reads CSVGVGNNYGYTF. For the CDR3, the DNA is TGCAGCGTTGGAGTGGGAAACAACTATGGCTACACCTTC. V gene TRBV29-1 combines with J gene TRBJ1-2; D gene unclear. The CDR3 has 13 amino acids. Germline loops: CDR1 SQVTM, CDR2 ANQGSEA. Trimming took 4 bases from V and 2 from J, leaving 11 bases between them.

The chain employs TRBV5-1 and TRBJ1-4, with 10 bases aligning to TRBD1. The length of the CDR3 is 17 residues. Trimming at V came to 4 bases and at J to 1 base, leaving 7 bases not matched to a gene. The germline V gene encodes CDR1 SGHRS and CDR2 YFSETQ. This CDR3 reads CASSRDRGSRTNEKLFF. Written as DNA, the CDR3 is TGCGCCAGCAGCCGGGACAGGGGTTCCCGAACTAATGAAAAACTGTTTTTT.

This clonotype has only a few counts. The V call is TRBV25-1, the J call TRBJ1-1; the D gene is possibly TRBD1 (6 bases). The CDR3 consists of 13 residues. CDR1 and CDR2 (germline): MGHDK, SYGVNS. The V gene lost 9 bases and the J gene lost 2 bases, with 13 bases spanning the gap. CDR3 in DNA: TGTGCCAGTTCCCTGGGGGCCAACACTGAAGCTTTCTTT. This codes for CASSLGANTEAFF.

This clonotype was counted a few times. The CDR3 DNA sequence: TGTGCCAGCAGCCCCGCGGGAGTCCGAAGGGTGAGCCAGTACTTC. This sequence encodes CASSPAGVRRVSQYF. V gene TRBV5-4 combines with J gene TRBJ2-5, with TRBD2 matching 7 bases. V lost 4 bases, J lost 10 bases, and 16 bases stayed unmatched. Germline CDR1 is SGHNT and CDR2 is YYREEE (reference sequence). CDR3 size: 15 residues. The entire variable domain, with the rest obtained from reference TRBV5-4 and TRBJ2-5, is as follows: ETGVTQSPTHLIKTRGQQVTLRCSSQSGHNTVSWYQQALGQGPQFIFQYYREEENGRGNFPPRFSGLQFPNYSSELNVNALELDDSALYLCASSPAGVRRVSQYFGPGTRLLVL.

This chain links TRBV11-3 with TRBJ2-3; 7 positions agree with TRBD2. With 1 base clipped from V and 2 bases from J, the junction kept 6 bases outside the gene matches. The CDR3 has 16 residues. Germline assignment: CDR1 SGHNT and CDR2 YENEEA. The CDR3 DNA reads as TGTGCCAGCAGCTTAGGAGGAAGCGGGAACACAGATACGCAGTATTTT. Amino acid sequence: CASSLGGSGNTDTQYF.

This clonotype has more than one count but fewer than ten. The gene calls are TRBV29-1 and TRBJ2-3; a possible D gene is TRBD2 (6 bases). This CDR3 region has 15 residues. The germline V gene has CDR1 SQVTM and CDR2 ANQGSEA. Trimming shortened V by 1 base and J by 2 bases, and 13 bases separated the two germline ends. The CDR3 DNA sequence: TGCAGCGTTGAAGTGGGAGGCCAGTTCACAGATACGCAGTATTTT. As protein: CSVEVGGQFTDTQYF.

This clonotype was seen more than once but under ten times. The V gene is TRBV20-1, the J gene TRBJ2-3; possible D gene TRBD2, 5 bases. V was trimmed by 6 bases and J by 6 bases, leaving 19 bases between them. CDR3 length equals 14 residues. The germline CDR1 and CDR2 sequences are DFQATT and SNEGSKA (reference sequence). The CDR3 DNA sequence: TGCAGTGCCCTATTCGAGAGGAGGAGGGATACGCAGTATTTT. Its translation is CSALFERRRDTQYF.

This clonotype was counted many times. The chain combines TRBV20-1 with TRBJ1-1; 9 bases are shared with TRBD1. Germline CDR1 reads DFQATT; CDR2 reads SNEGSKA (reference sequence). After removal of 0 bases from V and 1 base from J, the junction contained 3 bases not matched to a gene. This CDR3 has 15 residues. The CDR3, as DNA: TGCAGTGCTAGAGATACAGGGGGCGGGAACACTGAAGCTTTCTTT. Protein product: CSARDTGGGNTEAFF.

There are many counts of this clonotype. This rearrangement joins TRBV29-1 to TRBJ2-2; TRBD1 matches 9 bases. CDR1 SQVTM and CDR2 ANQGSEA come from the germline V gene. The CDR3 length is 14 residues. The V gene end was trimmed by 5 bases and the J gene end by 2 bases; junction bases not matched to a gene: 3. The CDR3 nucleotides are TGCAGCGTTAGGACAGGGGCTAACACCGGGGAGCTGTTTTTT. Translating it yields CSVRTGANTGELFF.

This clonotype has ten or more counts. The chain is built from TRBV5-1 and TRBJ2-3; no reliable D call. This CDR3 has 11 amino acids. The ends were cut back, 3 bases at V and 5 bases at J, with 4 bases in the middle. The germline V gene has CDR1 SGHRS and CDR2 YFSETQ. CDR3 loop: CASSWGDTQYF. CDR3 coding DNA: TGCGCCAGCAGCTGGGGAGATACGCAGTATTTT.

This chain links TRBV18 with TRBJ1-1, with TRBD1 as a possible D gene (5 bases). CDR1 KGHSH and CDR2 LQKENI come from the germline V gene. Trimming took 4 bases from V and 4 from J, leaving 13 bases between them. The CDR3 covers 14 residues. CDR3 in DNA: TGTGCCAGCTCACAAGCGGGGGTTGGCACTGAAGCTTTCTTT. Translating it yields CASSQAGVGTEAFF.

This clonotype has more than one count but fewer than ten. This chain uses TRBV24-1 with TRBJ2-2; no reliable D call. With 6 bases removed from V and 4 bases from J, the gap between germline ends came to 5 bases. The germline V gene encodes CDR1 KGHDR and CDR2 SFDVKD. This CDR3 has 12 amino acids. This CDR3 reads CATSFATGELFF. DNA for the CDR3: TGTGCCACCAGTTTCGCCACCGGGGAGCTGTTTTTT.

This clonotype was detected many times. The rearrangement uses TRBV20-1 and TRBJ1-1; weak D call: TRBD1 (5 bases). The CDR3 consists of 14 residues. CDR1 is DFQATT, CDR2 SNEGSKA, per germline (reference sequence). Trimming shortened V by 4 bases and J by 1 base, and 13 bases separated the two germline ends. CDR3 nucleotides: TGCAGTGCTAACCTAATCCAGGGGAACACTGAAGCTTTCTTT. It specifies CSANLIQGNTEAFF.

The table lists this clonotype with a few counts. The J gene is TRBJ2-3, the V gene TRBV11-3; no definite D call. The CDR3 is made up of 12 amino acids. Germline loops: CDR1 SGHNT, CDR2 YENEEA. The V end was cut by 1 base, the J end by 4 bases, with 3 bases between. CDR3 region: CASSLGSDTQYF. The CDR3 DNA reads as TGTGCCAGCAGCTTAGGATCAGATACGCAGTATTTT.

As to this clonotype: Since a much larger clone is just one base distant, this may be a read error. The CDR3 DNA reads as TGTGCCAGCAGTTCCATACTACTTCCTAGCGGGAGTTACGAGCAGTGCTTC. Translation: CASSSILLPSGSYEQCF. The chain employs TRBV27 and TRBJ2-7, with 10 bases lining up with TRBD2. Germline lookup yields CDR1 MNHEY and CDR2 SMNVEV (reference sequence). CDR3 length: 17 amino acids.

The chain carries TRBV12-3 or TRBV12-4 and TRBJ1-1; no definite D call. With 10 bases removed from V and 0 bases from J, the gap between germline ends came to 3 bases. This CDR3 region has 10 residues. Here the CDR3 DNA reads TGTGCCACCCTGAACACTGAAGCTTTCTTT. Its protein product is CATLNTEAFF.

The chain joins TRBV20-1 to TRBJ1-1; D might be TRBD1 (5 bases). In germline, CDR1 is DFQATT, CDR2 SNEGSKA (reference sequence). The CDR3 length is 13 residues. Trimming shortened V by 1 base and J by 4 bases, and 10 bases separated the two germline ends. The CDR3 sequence is CSARAKGLTEAFF. The CDR3 coding sequence is TGCAGTGCTAGAGCGAAGGGGCTCACTGAAGCTTTCTTT.

This clonotype has at least ten counts. V is TRBV18 and J is TRBJ1-4; the D is unclear. The CDR3 has 14 amino acids. The V end lost 3 bases, the J end lost 5 bases, and 10 bases lay between the germline ends. Germline CDR1 and CDR2: KGHSH and LQKENI. The CDR3 region has the DNA TGTGCCAGCTCACCTTCCGCGGAGAATGAAAAACTGTTTTTT. It is translated as CASSPSAENEKLFF.

This clonotype was observed at least ten times. The chain combines TRBV27 with TRBJ2-1; TRBD2 matches at 11 bases. V gave up 6 bases and J gave up 0 bases; unmatched junction bases: 4. CDR3 size: 16 residues. Germline V CDR1 and CDR2: MNHEY, SMNVEV (reference sequence). DNA for the CDR3: TGTGCCAGCAGGCCAACTAGCGGGAGCTCCTACAATGAGCAGTTCTTC. Encoded protein: CASRPTSGSSYNEQFF.

This clonotype was seen at least ten times. The chain carries TRBV5-1 and TRBJ2-3; 9 bases fit TRBD1. V gave up 1 base and J gave up 4 bases; unmatched junction bases: 1. The CDR3 totals 14 residues. Germline lookup yields CDR1 SGHRS and CDR2 YFSETQ. In nucleotides, the CDR3 is TGCGCCAGCAGCTTGACAGGGGGCCCAGATACGCAGTATTTT. Protein sequence: CASSLTGGPDTQYF.

This clonotype turned up a few times. V gene TRBV20-1 combines with J gene TRBJ1-3, with a weak D call TRBD1 (5 bases). The CDR3 sequence is 15 residues long. Germline-derived CDR1 and CDR2 are DFQATT and SNEGSKA (reference sequence). V lost 0 bases and J 0 bases, leaving 9 bases between the germline ends. The CDR3 DNA reads as TGCAGTGCTAGAGATCAGGGTCTCTCTGGAAACACCATATATTTT. It codes for CSARDQGLSGNTIYF.

This clonotype was seen a handful of times. V is TRBV7-8 and J is TRBJ1-6, with D maybe TRBD1 (6 bases). The CDR3 loop spans 16 amino acids. V shed 5 bases and J shed 0 bases, with 11 bases lying between them. Germline CDR1 SGHVS, CDR2 FQNEAQ. The CDR3 loop is CASSQDRFSYNSPLHF. Written as DNA, the CDR3 is TGTGCCAGCAGCCAAGACAGGTTCTCCTATAATTCACCCCTCCACTTT.

This clonotype was seen a handful of times. V and J are TRBV5-5 and TRBJ1-3, with D unclear. The V end was cut by 3 bases, the J end by 3 bases, with 7 bases between. CDR3 length equals 13 residues. Germline assignment: CDR1 SGHKS and CDR2 YYEKEE (reference sequence). CDR3 nucleotides: TGTGCCAGCAGCTGGGGTGGTGGAAACACCATATATTTT. Amino acids: CASSWGGGNTIYF. The complete variable domain, with remaining parts taken from reference TRBV5-5 and TRBJ1-3, reads DAGVTQSPTHLIKTRGQQVTLRCSPISGHKSVSWYQQVLGQGPQFIFQYYEKEERGRGNFPDRFSARQFPNYSSELNVNALLLGDSALYLCASSWGGGNTIYFGEGSWLTVV.